The present T cell receptor (beta chain) was sequenced within a study of blood T cell repertoires in COVID-19. The overall study: COVID-19 samples, acute and convalescent, were from the United States, Italy and Spain. PBMCs, B-cell-depleted T cells, or T cells provided the cDNA or gDNA that made up the material.

V was pared by 6 bases and J by 3 bases, with 6 bases between. Germline V gene data show CDR1 as WSHSY and CDR2 as SAAADI. The CDR3 has 11 amino acids. Authors' analysis steps: From reference gene primer amplification, estimates of nucleated cell counts were derived. Sequencing used immunoSEQ multiplex PCR; TCRdb keeps in-frame clones, though not all of them. Clonal size and the V and J genes are those of that table, whereas D and trimming came from the DNA. Of about 54,000 clones in the sample, more than 75% were seen once. The gene calls are TRBV10-2 and TRBJ2-7; no clear D. The sequencing input was peripheral blood. The source is a man aged 40-49 years with active COVID-19. CDR3 in amino acids: CASSLYYEQYF. CDR3 bases: TGCGCCAGCAGCCTCTACTACGAGCAGTACTTC.